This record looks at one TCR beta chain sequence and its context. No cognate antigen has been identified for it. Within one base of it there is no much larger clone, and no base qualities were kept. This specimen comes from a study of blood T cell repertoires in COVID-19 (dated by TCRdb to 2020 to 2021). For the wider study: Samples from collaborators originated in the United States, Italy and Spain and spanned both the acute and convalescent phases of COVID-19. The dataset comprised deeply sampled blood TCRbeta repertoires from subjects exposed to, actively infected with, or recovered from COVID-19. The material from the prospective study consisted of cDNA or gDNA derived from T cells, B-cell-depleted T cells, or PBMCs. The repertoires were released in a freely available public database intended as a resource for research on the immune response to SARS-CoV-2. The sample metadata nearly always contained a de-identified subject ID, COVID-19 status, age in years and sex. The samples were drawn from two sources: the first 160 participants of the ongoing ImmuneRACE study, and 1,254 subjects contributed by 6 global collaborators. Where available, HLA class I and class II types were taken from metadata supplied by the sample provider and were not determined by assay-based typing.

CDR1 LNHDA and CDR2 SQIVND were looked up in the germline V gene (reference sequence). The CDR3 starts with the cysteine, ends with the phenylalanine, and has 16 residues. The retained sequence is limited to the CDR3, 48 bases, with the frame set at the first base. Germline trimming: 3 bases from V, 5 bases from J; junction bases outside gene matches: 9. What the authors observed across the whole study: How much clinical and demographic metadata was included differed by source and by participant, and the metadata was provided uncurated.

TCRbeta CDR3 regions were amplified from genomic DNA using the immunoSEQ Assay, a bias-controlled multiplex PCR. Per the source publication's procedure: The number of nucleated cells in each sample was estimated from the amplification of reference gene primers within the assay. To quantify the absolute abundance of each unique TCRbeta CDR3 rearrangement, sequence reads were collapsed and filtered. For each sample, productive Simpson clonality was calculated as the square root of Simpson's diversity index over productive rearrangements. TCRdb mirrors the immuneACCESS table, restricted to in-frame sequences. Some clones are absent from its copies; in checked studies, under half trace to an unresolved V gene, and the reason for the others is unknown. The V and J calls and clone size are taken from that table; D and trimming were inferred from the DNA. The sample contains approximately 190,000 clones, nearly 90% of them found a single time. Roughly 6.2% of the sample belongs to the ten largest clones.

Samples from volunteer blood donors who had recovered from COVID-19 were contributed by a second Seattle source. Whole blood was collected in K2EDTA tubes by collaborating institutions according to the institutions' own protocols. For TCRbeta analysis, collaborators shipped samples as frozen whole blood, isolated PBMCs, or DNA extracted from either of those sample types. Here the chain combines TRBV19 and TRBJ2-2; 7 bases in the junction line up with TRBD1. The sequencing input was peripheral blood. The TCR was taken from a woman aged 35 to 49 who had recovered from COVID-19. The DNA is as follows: TGTGCCAGTAGTATGATTACAGGGGCAGCTACCGGGGAGCTGTTTTTT. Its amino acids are CASSMITGAATGELFF.